This TCR beta chain was profiled in a study of CD8+ T cells in alopecia areata. cDNA prepared by RNA extraction and subsequent reverse transcription served as the template for sequencing. This table comes from immunoSEQ multiplex PCR, and its TCRdb copy is limited to in-frame clones, with some not included. The table shows 55,000 to 75,000 clones, with 45% to 55% occurring only once. Comments on this clone: The junction departs from the called germline gene at one end, perhaps through a read error.

The CDR3 runs 14 residues. Germline V gene sequence: CDR1 SEHNR, CDR2 FQNEAQ (reference sequence). The rearrangement uses TRBV7-9 and TRBJ2-5; no clear D. Sample: CD8+ T cells sorted from blood, taken at week 0. The receptor comes from a human donor with alopecia areata. The CDR3, as DNA: TGTGCCAGCAGCATAGACATAGAGTCGAGGCCCCAACACTTC. Its protein product is CASSIDIESRPQHF.